The next 24 T cell receptor beta chains were all read from a single sample in a study of T cells in Graves' hyperthyroidism and ophthalmopathy. Amplified TCR beta CDR3 regions derived from RNA transcripts. A first-round RT-PCR of the TCR CDR3 used the HTBI primer set. TCRdb re-called the multiplex PCR reads through MiXCR, storing one row per CDR3 protein. The sample consists of fewer than 450,000 distinct CDR3 sequences, roughly 15% of them appearing once. The material sequenced was blood. These receptors all stem from an older woman with Graves' ophthalmopathy.

Many counts were recorded for this clonotype. The chain links TRBV12-3 or TRBV12-4 to TRBJ2-7; 8 nucleotides align to TRBD2. This CDR3 contains 14 residues. The V gene end was trimmed by 7 bases and the J gene end by 4 bases; junction bases not matched to a gene: 9. The CDR3, as DNA: TGTGCCAGCACCGGACTAGCCCTAGGGTACGAGCAGTACTTC. Its protein is CASTGLALGYEQYF.

This clonotype has ten or more counts. This chain connects TRBV30 to TRBJ1-1, with D perhaps matching TRBD1 (6 bases). CDR1 is GTSNPN and CDR2 is SVGIG in the germline V gene (reference sequence). Trimming cost V 3 bases and J 6 bases, with 14 bases left between them. The CDR3 spans 13 residues. The DNA of the CDR3 is TGTGCCTGGAGGAGGACAGCCGTGGCTGAAGCTTTCTTT. Protein product: CAWRRTAVAEAFF. The whole variable domain, remainder taken from reference TRBV30 and TRBJ1-1, is SQTIHQWPATLVQPVGSPLSLECTVEGTSNPNLYWYRQAAGRGLQLLFYSVGIGQISSEVPQNLSASRPQDRQFILSSKKLLLSDSGFYLCAWRRTAVAEAFFGQGTRLTVV.

The rearrangement uses TRBV7-3 and TRBJ2-3; 9 nucleotides align to TRBD2. V gave up 5 bases and J gave up 5 bases; unmatched junction bases: 11. The CDR3 consists of 16 residues. In germline, CDR1 is SGHTA, CDR2 FQGTGA. The CDR3 DNA reads TGTGCCAGCAGCAGAGGGTTAGCGGGAGTCGGAGATACGCAGTATTTT. Protein: CASSRGLAGVGDTQYF.

This clonotype was seen a handful of times. The chain recombines TRBV11-2 with TRBJ2-2; TRBD2 aligns across 14 bases. This CDR3 has 14 amino acids. Trimming removed 8 bases from V and 8 bases from J; junction bases left unmatched: 4. Germline CDR1 and CDR2: SGHAT and FQNNGV. The DNA for the CDR3 is TGTGCCAGCGGACTAGCGGGAGGCCTGGGGGAGCTGTTTTTT. It yields the protein CASGLAGGLGELFF.

The table lists this clonotype with many counts. This chain links TRBV28 with TRBJ1-2; the match to TRBD1 covers 7 bases. With 8 bases clipped from V and 0 bases from J, the junction kept 6 bases outside the gene matches. The germline V gene has CDR1 MDHEN and CDR2 SYDVKM. There are 14 residues in the CDR3. The CDR3 DNA is TGTGCCAGCTTTGCGGGACAGCCTAACTATGGCTACACCTTC. As protein: CASFAGQPNYGYTF.

This clonotype was seen only a few times. One junction end disagrees with the germline gene, perhaps due to a read error. The V gene is TRBV3-1, the J gene TRBJ2-3; TRBD1 aligns across 7 bases. The germline V gene encodes CDR1 LGHDT and CDR2 YNNKEL (reference sequence). The CDR3 loop spans 15 amino acids. The CDR3 sequence is CDSSYGTDSTDTQYF. CDR3 DNA sequence: TGTGACAGCAGCTATGGGACAGATAGCACAGATACGCAGTATTTT.

J is TRBJ2-7 and V is TRBV5-1; TRBD1 matches 9 bases. The CDR3 contains 17 residues. Germline-derived CDR1 and CDR2 are SGHRS and YFSETQ. Trimming removed 4 bases from V and 7 bases from J; junction bases left unmatched: 18. DNA for the CDR3: TGCGCCAGCAGCCCGGAGGCCGCCGGGACAGGGTGGAGGGAGCAGTACTTC. This gives the protein CASSPEAAGTGWREQYF.

This clonotype was seen at least ten times. The CDR3 here is CASSEGAGAGYEQYF. CDR3 coding DNA: TGTGCCAGCAGTGAAGGGGCCGGGGCCGGCTACGAGCAGTACTTC. The genes are TRBV2 and TRBJ2-7; D is possibly TRBD1 or TRBD2 (5 bases each). With 1 base removed from V and 3 bases from J, the gap between germline ends came to 13 bases. The CDR3 sequence is 15 residues long. Germline V gives CDR1 SNHLY, CDR2 FYNNEI.

To note about this clonotype: Given a much more abundant clone one base away, this may be a read error. J is TRBJ2-3 and V is TRBV6-2 or TRBV6-3, with no clear D. The CDR3 spans 13 residues. CDR1 and CDR2 (germline): MNHEY, SVGEGT. The DNA for the CDR3 is TGTGCCAGCAGTTTGGTGTTCGCAGATGCGCAGTATTTT. It encodes CASSLVFADAQYF.

There are a few counts of this clonotype. The chain recombines TRBV5-1 with TRBJ1-6, with D uncertain. The CDR3 runs 12 residues. Trimming shortened V by 0 bases and J by 15 bases, and 10 bases separated the two germline ends. Germline CDR1 SGHRS, CDR2 YFSETQ. This chain's CDR3 is CASSLEGGHLHF. CDR3 DNA: TGCGCCAGCAGCTTGGAGGGAGGTCACCTCCACTTT.

This clonotype was recorded at least ten times. This chain joins TRBV7-2 and TRBJ2-3; 10 nucleotides agree with TRBD2. Trimming removed 0 bases from V and 5 bases from J; junction bases left unmatched: 8. Germline V lookup: CDR1 SGHTA, CDR2 FQGNSA. The CDR3 loop spans 17 amino acids. CDR3 nucleotides: TGTGCCAGCAGCTTAGCAAGGCTAGCGGGAGCAGGAGATACGCAGTATTTT. Protein product: CASSLARLAGAGDTQYF.

Ten or more counts support this clonotype. The CDR3 loop reads CASSLEEDEAFF. CDR3 DNA: TGTGCCAGCAGCTTAGAGGAGGATGAAGCTTTCTTT. The chain is built from TRBV7-9 and TRBJ1-1, with D uncertain. Germline V gives CDR1 SEHNR, CDR2 FQNEAQ (reference sequence). The CDR3 spans 12 residues. Deletions cut 1 base from V and 7 bases from J, with 7 bases between.

In DNA form, the CDR3 reads TGTGCCAGCAGCCAAGCACCGGGACAGGCCCTTGGGGGGATTCAGTACTTC. Encoded protein: CASSQAPGQALGGIQYF. V gene TRBV3-1 combines with J gene TRBJ2-4, with TRBD1 matching over 8 bases. Germline CDR1 LGHDT, CDR2 YNNKEL (reference sequence). CDR3 length: 17 amino acids. V shed 1 base, J shed 10 bases, and the junction held 15 bases outside the gene matches.

The chain joins TRBV20-1 to TRBJ2-3; 13 nucleotides align to TRBD2. Germline assignment: CDR1 DFQATT and CDR2 SNEGSKA (reference sequence). The CDR3 runs to 16 residues. Losses at the gene ends were 3 bases for V and 4 bases for J; bases not matched to a gene: 7. CDR3 sequence: CSASTTSGGGADTQYF. As DNA, the CDR3 is TGCAGTGCTAGTACCACTAGCGGGGGGGGGGCAGATACGCAGTATTTT.

This clonotype was detected only a few times. CDR3 sequence: CASSPRQGAGNEQFF. In DNA form, the CDR3 reads TGTGCCAGCAGTCCCCGACAGGGGGCGGGCAATGAGCAGTTCTTC. This chain links TRBV28 with TRBJ2-1; 10 bases align to TRBD1. V gave up 5 bases and J gave up 6 bases; unmatched junction bases: 7. The CDR3 length is 15 residues. Germline CDR1 MDHEN, CDR2 SYDVKM.

This clonotype was seen only a few times. The CDR3 nucleotides read TGTGCCAGCAGCCAAGATGTTGGAGGGAGAGCCGGGGAGACCCAGTACTTC. It is translated as CASSQDVGGRAGETQYF. This sequence joins TRBV3-1 and TRBJ2-5; TRBD2 is a possible D gene (6 bases). The V and J ends lost 0 bases and 5 bases respectively, with 19 bases between them. CDR1 is LGHDT, CDR2 YNNKEL, per germline (reference sequence). The CDR3 is 17 amino acids.

This chain joins TRBV25-1 and TRBJ1-4, with 8 bases fitting TRBD1. Trimming took 7 bases from V and 8 from J; bases not matched to a gene: 6. Germline loops: CDR1 MGHDK, CDR2 SYGVNS. The CDR3 runs 13 residues. The CDR3 DNA reads as TGTGCCAGCACGTCGGGACAGGTCGAAAAACTGTTTTTT. Protein: CASTSGQVEKLFF.

The chain employs TRBV5-4 and TRBJ1-2, with D unresolved. The CDR3 is 15 residues long. Between the trimmed V and J ends, which lost 0 bases and 3 bases, there was a span of 12 bases. Germline V gene sequence: CDR1 SGHNT, CDR2 YYREEE (reference sequence). The CDR3 bases are TGTGCCAGCAGCTTGGAGTCCGCAGGAGACTATGGCTACACCTTC. It is translated as CASSLESAGDYGYTF.

This clonotype has a count of ten or more. V gene TRBV2 combines with J gene TRBJ2-6, with D uncertain. Germline V lookup: CDR1 SNHLY, CDR2 FYNNEI. The length of the CDR3 is 15 residues. The V and J ends lost 0 bases and 1 base respectively, with 4 bases between them. CDR3 residues: CASSEARSGANVLTF. Here the CDR3 DNA reads TGTGCCAGCAGTGAAGCGCGTTCTGGGGCCAACGTCCTGACTTTC.

In its sample, this clonotype was seen a few times. The chain joins TRBV5-1 to TRBJ2-7; D is uncertain. V was shortened by 6 bases and J by 0 bases, with 7 bases between the two germline ends. From germline, CDR1 is SGHRS and CDR2 YFSETQ. There are 12 residues in the CDR3. The CDR3 is CASKGSSYEQYF. The CDR3 DNA follows: TGCGCCAGCAAGGGCAGCTCCTACGAGCAGTACTTC. The whole variable domain, filled in from reference TRBV5-1 and TRBJ2-7, reads KAGVTQTPRYLIKTRGQQVTLSCSPISGHRSVSWYQQTPGQGLQFLFEYFSETQRNKGNFPGRFSGRQFSNSRSEMNVSTLELGDSALYLCASKGSSYEQYFGPGTRLTVT.

On this clonotype itself: The conserved phenylalanine or tryptophan normally closing the CDR3 is absent here, so this likely arose from a read error. V gene TRBV18 combines with J gene TRBJ1-1; D not certain. Trimming removed 4 bases from V and 1 base from J, with 7 bases in between. The CDR3 is made up of 13 amino acids. Germline CDR1 and CDR2: KGHSH and LQKENI. This chain's CDR3 is CASSQPGNTEAFS. In DNA, the CDR3 is TGTGCCAGCTCACAGCCGGGGAACACTGAAGCTTTCTCT.

Points on this clonotype: A much larger clone differs from this one at a single base, so this may be a read error. The CDR3 nucleotides are TGTGCCAGCAACTCCGCCGGGACTAGCACAGATACGCAGTATTTT. It is translated as CASNSAGTSTDTQYF. V gene TRBV7-9 combines with J gene TRBJ2-3; TRBD2 is a possible D gene (6 bases). The CDR3 sequence is 15 residues long. The germline V gene has CDR1 SEHNR and CDR2 FQNEAQ (reference sequence). The V end lost 7 bases, the J end lost 0 bases, and 14 bases lay between the germline ends.

The sample holds a few counts of this clonotype. V gene TRBV15 combines with J gene TRBJ2-7; possibly TRBD1 for D (6 bases). The germline V gene encodes CDR1 LNHNV and CDR2 YYDKDF (reference sequence). The CDR3 extends over 15 amino acids. Trimming pared 0 bases from V and 1 base from J, leaving 10 bases between. CDR3 DNA sequence: TGTGCCACCAGCAGAGACAAGGGGGTATCCTACGAGCAGTACTTC. Translated: CATSRDKGVSYEQYF.

At least ten counts were recorded for this clonotype. The rearrangement uses TRBV5-1 and TRBJ2-1; D remains ambiguous. This CDR3 contains 16 residues. In germline, CDR1 is SGHRS, CDR2 YFSETQ. Deletions cut 0 bases from V and 3 bases from J, with 13 bases between. The CDR3 sequence: CASSLAIGWGYNEQFF. The CDR3, as DNA: TGCGCCAGCAGCTTGGCTATCGGATGGGGCTACAATGAGCAGTTCTTC.